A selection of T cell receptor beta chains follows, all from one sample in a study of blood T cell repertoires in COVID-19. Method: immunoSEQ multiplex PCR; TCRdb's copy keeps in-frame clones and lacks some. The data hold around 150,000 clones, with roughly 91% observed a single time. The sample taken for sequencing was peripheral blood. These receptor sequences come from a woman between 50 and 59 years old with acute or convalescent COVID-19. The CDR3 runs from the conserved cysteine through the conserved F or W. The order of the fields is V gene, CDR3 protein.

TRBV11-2,CASSLTDSGNTIYF
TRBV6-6,CASTDRGGYTF
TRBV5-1,CASSPDRNEKLFF
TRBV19,CASSPPAGGTAKNIQYF
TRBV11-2,CASSLGQGGYEQYF
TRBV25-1,CASGTGGPNQPQHF
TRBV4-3,CASSQEAPRGGFSYEQYF
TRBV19,CATKTGDGLGQPQHF
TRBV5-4,CASSLVGVTEAFF
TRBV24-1,CATSDPGLAGHTDTQYF
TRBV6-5,CASSQGVFYGYTF
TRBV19,CASSILAGPYEQYF
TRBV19,CASQTSGNGQETQYF
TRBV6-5,CASSYPGTGQAFF
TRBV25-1,CASSGGQETQYF
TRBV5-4,CASSDTGINYGYTF
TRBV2,CASRRGGGAQETQYF
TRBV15,CATSNFDEQYF
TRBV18,CASSPTDRVLSYGYTF
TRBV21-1,CASSKCVLAGISYEQYF
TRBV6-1,CASSEALGTLSNQPQHF
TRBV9,CASSQWGGAYNEQFF
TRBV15,CATSEQVPTYEQYF
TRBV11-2,CASSLRGGDTGELFF
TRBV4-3,CASSQYGELFF
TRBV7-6,CASSSLGETQYF
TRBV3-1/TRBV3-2,CASSPRGAADGYTF
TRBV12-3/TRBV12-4,CASSPGGTEAFF
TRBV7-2,CASSTQAGNTIYF
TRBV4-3,CASSRGSNNEKLFF
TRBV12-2,CASRLEPTESYTF
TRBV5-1,CASSLRLASYNEQFF
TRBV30,CAWTSGNQETQYF
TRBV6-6,CASRQGGQNYGYTF
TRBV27,CASSPRDTYNSPLHF
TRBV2,CASSEGTRSPLHF
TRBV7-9,CASSPRGWTVTSSGNTIYF
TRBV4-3,CASSQDDRAREKLFF
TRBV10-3,CATKGDSNQPQHF
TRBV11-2,CASSSTATIYF
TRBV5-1,CASSGTSGGSTDTQYF
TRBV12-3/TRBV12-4,CASRTASNEKLFF
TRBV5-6,CASSAGEGRYEQYF
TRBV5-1,CASSLDRGGNTIYF
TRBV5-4,CASSSGLAESAGETQYF
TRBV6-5,CASSSVGGLYNQPQHF
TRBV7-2,CASRRGGGTAEAFF
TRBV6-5,CASSQVNYGYTF
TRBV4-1,CASSQVRGLAGASSYNEQFF
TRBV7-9,CASSLMNKQYF
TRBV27,CASSLDTRMSEAFF
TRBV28,CASSLWRYEQYF
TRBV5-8,CASSLAREGTQYF
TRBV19,CASKSMDWSNQPQHF
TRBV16,CASSHQNTEAFF